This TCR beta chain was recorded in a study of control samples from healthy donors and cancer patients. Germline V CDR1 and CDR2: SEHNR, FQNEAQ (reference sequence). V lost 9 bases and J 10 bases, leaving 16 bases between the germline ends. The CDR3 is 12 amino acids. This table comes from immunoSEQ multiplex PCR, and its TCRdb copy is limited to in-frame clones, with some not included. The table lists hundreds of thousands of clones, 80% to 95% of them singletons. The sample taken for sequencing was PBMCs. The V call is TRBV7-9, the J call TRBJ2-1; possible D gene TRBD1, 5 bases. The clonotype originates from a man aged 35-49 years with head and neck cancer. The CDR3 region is CASQATAGEQFF. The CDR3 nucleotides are TGTGCCAGTCAAGCGACGGCAGGGGAGCAGTTCTTC. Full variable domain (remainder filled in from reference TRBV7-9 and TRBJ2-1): DTGVSQNPRHKITKRGQNVTFRCDPISEHNRLYWYRQTLGQGPEFLTYFQNEAQLEKSRLLSDRFSAERPKGSFSTLEIQRTEQGDSAMYLCASQATAGEQFFGPGTRLTVL.